One and the same sample provided the 27 T cell receptor beta chains below, sequenced in a study of blood T cell repertoires in COVID-19. TCRdb's copy holds only in-frame clones and misses some; the assay was immunoSEQ multiplex PCR. The sample includes about 440,000 clones, roughly 88% seen only once; the top ten take over 9.5%. The sample comprised peripheral blood. These TCRs come from a woman aged 45-60 years with COVID-19, enrolled during active disease.

V is TRBV18 and J is TRBJ2-1; 7 bases fit TRBD2. From germline, CDR1 is KGHSH and CDR2 LQKENI. The junction had 3 bases not matched to a gene; V was cut back by 3 bases and J by 4 bases. The CDR3 is made up of 14 amino acids. The CDR3 DNA reads as TGTGCCAGCTCACCCATCGGGGGGTACAATGAGCAGTTCTTC. This translates into CASSPIGGYNEQFF.

The chain uses TRBV2 and TRBJ2-2; 11 bases fit TRBD1. Germline V lookup: CDR1 SNHLY, CDR2 FYNNEI. The CDR3 sequence is 14 residues long. J lost 3 bases, V lost 7 bases, and 1 base had no gene match. The CDR3 region is CASKGQGDTGELFF. In DNA form, the CDR3 reads TGTGCCAGCAAGGGACAGGGGGACACCGGGGAGCTGTTTTTT.

This clone was observed a handful of times. Other DNA sequences in this specimen translate into the identical CDR3. The rearrangement links TRBV9 to TRBJ2-2; D not certain. The V end lost 0 bases, the J end lost 7 bases, and 4 bases lay between the germline ends. This CDR3 comprises 12 residues. Germline values: CDR1 SGDLS, CDR2 YYNGEE. The CDR3 DNA follows: TGTGCCAGCAGCGTAGCCGGCGGGGAGCTGTTTTTT. Translating it yields CASSVAGGELFF.

The chain recombines TRBV24-1 with TRBJ1-5, with D unclear. The germline CDR1 and CDR2 sequences are KGHDR and SFDVKD. The CDR3 spans 16 residues. Trimming stripped 7 bases from V and 0 bases from J, with 15 bases between. CDR3 sequence reads: CATSGVSAYSNQPQHF. The CDR3 bases are TGTGCCACCAGCGGGGTCAGCGCCTATAGCAATCAGCCCCAGCATTTT.

V and J are TRBV28 and TRBJ1-1, with D perhaps TRBD1 (6 bases). The CDR3 contains 15 residues. Trimming shortened V by 3 bases and J by 0 bases, and 11 bases separated the two germline ends. The germline CDR1 and CDR2 sequences are MDHEN and SYDVKM. The DNA of the CDR3 is TGTGCCAGCAGTTTGGGCAGGGGAATGAACACTGAAGCTTTCTTT. It translates to CASSLGRGMNTEAFF.

This rearrangement joins TRBV5-1 to TRBJ2-6; D remains unclear. The length of the CDR3 is 15 residues. The germline CDR1 and CDR2 sequences are SGHRS and YFSETQ. V gave up 1 base and J gave up 0 bases, with 5 bases separating them. The CDR3, as DNA: TGCGCCAGCAGCTTGATCAACTCTGGGGCCAACGTCCTGACTTTC. It encodes CASSLINSGANVLTF.

The gene calls are TRBV28 and TRBJ2-6; D gene uncertain. This CDR3 comprises 16 residues. CDR1 and CDR2 from the germline V gene are MDHEN and SYDVKM. The V and J ends lost 8 bases and 0 bases respectively, with 14 bases between them. The CDR3, as DNA: TGTGCCAGCGCACCAACAGCCTACTCTGGGGCCAACGTCCTGACTTTC. Its translation: CASAPTAYSGANVLTF.

This sequence joins TRBV3-1 (or the pseudogene TRBV3-2) and TRBJ1-2, with unresolved D. Trimming took off 4 bases at V and 4 bases at J, with 16 bases between the two ends. Per germline, CDR1 LGHDT and CDR2 YNNKEL (reference sequence). The CDR3 has 15 amino acids. CDR3 coding DNA: TGTGCCAGCAGCCCCCTCGGGATGGGCGGCTATGGCTACACCTTC. It is translated as CASSPLGMGGYGYTF.

This chain joins TRBV4-1 and TRBJ1-6, with D tentatively TRBD1 (6 bases). The ends were cut back, 1 base at V and 1 base at J, with 14 bases in the middle. CDR3 size: 18 residues. Germline CDR1 reads MGHRA; CDR2 reads YSYEKL. CDR3 amino acids: CASSQGGQGGSYNSPLHF. CDR3 DNA: TGCGCCAGCAGCCAAGGGGGGCAGGGTGGTTCCTATAATTCACCCCTCCACTTT.

The chain combines TRBV2 with TRBJ1-5, with 9 bases fitting TRBD1. The CDR3 spans 14 residues. With 5 bases clipped from V and 4 bases from J, the junction kept 3 bases outside the gene matches. Germline V gives CDR1 SNHLY, CDR2 FYNNEI. In DNA, the CDR3 is TGTGCCAGCAGTTCCGGGACAGGGAATCAGCCCCAGCATTTT. It translates to CASSSGTGNQPQHF. Full variable domain (outside the CDR3, taken from reference TRBV2 and TRBJ1-5): EPEVTQTPSHQVTQMGQEVILRCVPISNHLYFYWYRQILGQKVEFLVSFYNNEISEKSEIFDDQFSVERPDGSNFTLKIRSTKLEDSAMYFCASSSGTGNQPQHFGDGTRLSIL.

The V call is TRBV5-1, the J call TRBJ1-1, with 8 bases lining up with TRBD1. The V gene end was trimmed by 2 bases and the J gene end by 7 bases; junction bases not matched to a gene: 7. This CDR3 has 14 residues. Germline V gives CDR1 SGHRS, CDR2 YFSETQ. The CDR3 protein is CASSFQGAEDEAFF. CDR3 sequence (DNA): TGCGCCAGCAGCTTCCAGGGGGCCGAGGATGAAGCTTTCTTT.

In nucleotides, the CDR3 is TGTGCCAGTAGTCACTACCCGACGGGTCGGACTGAAGCTTTCTTT. This translates into CASSHYPTGRTEAFF. The rearrangement links TRBV19 to TRBJ1-1; D ambiguous. Germline-derived CDR1 and CDR2 are LNHDA and SQIVND (reference sequence). The CDR3 is 15 residues long. Trimming cost V 5 bases and J 5 bases, with 18 bases left between them.

The J gene is TRBJ1-3, the V gene TRBV5-4; D is possibly TRBD1 (5 bases). Trimming removed 0 bases at V and 0 bases at J, with 7 bases between. The CDR3 is made up of 15 amino acids. The germline V gene has CDR1 SGHNT and CDR2 YYREEE (reference sequence). CDR3 sequence reads: CASSLAGISGNTIYF. For the CDR3, the DNA is TGTGCCAGCAGCTTGGCAGGGATCTCTGGAAACACCATATATTTT.

The rearrangement uses TRBV5-1 and TRBJ1-2; tentative D call: TRBD1 (6 bases). The V and J ends lost 1 base and 0 bases respectively, with 13 bases between them. The CDR3 runs to 16 residues. Per germline, CDR1 SGHRS and CDR2 YFSETQ. CDR3 in amino acids: CASSLRGQLANYGYTF. Written as DNA, the CDR3 is TGCGCCAGCAGCTTGAGAGGACAGCTAGCTAACTATGGCTACACCTTC.

The chain combines TRBV30 with TRBJ2-7, with a weak D call TRBD1 (5 bases). V lost 1 base and J lost 4, with 8 bases in between. Germline V lookup: CDR1 GTSNPN, CDR2 SVGIG (reference sequence). There are 12 residues in the CDR3. The CDR3 bases are TGTGCCTGGAGTGGGGGCCCTTACGAGCAGTACTTC. Its protein product is CAWSGGPYEQYF.

The chain recombines TRBV2 with TRBJ1-1, with TRBD1 matching over 11 bases. Looked up from germline, CDR1 is SNHLY and CDR2 is FYNNEI. With V trimmed by 1 base and J by 0 bases, 10 bases remained unmatched. The CDR3 length is 19 residues. The CDR3 DNA reads TGTGCCAGCAGTGAAGTTTCCTGGACAGGGGGCCCCATGAACACTGAAGCTTTCTTT. Protein: CASSEVSWTGGPMNTEAFF.

The chain joins TRBV5-1 to TRBJ1-2; TRBD1 matches at 7 bases. This CDR3 has 16 amino acids. The germline V gene encodes CDR1 SGHRS and CDR2 YFSETQ. V was pared by 4 bases and J by 4 bases, with 13 bases of the junction left unmatched. CDR3 amino acids: CASSPGDSRDLYGYTF. The CDR3 region has the DNA TGCGCCAGCAGCCCGGGGGACAGTCGGGATCTCTATGGCTACACCTTC. The whole variable domain, filled in from reference TRBV5-1 and TRBJ1-2, reads KAGVTQTPRYLIKTRGQQVTLSCSPISGHRSVSWYQQTPGQGLQFLFEYFSETQRNKGNFPGRFSGRQFSNSRSEMNVSTLELGDSALYLCASSPGDSRDLYGYTFGSGTRLTVV.

The rearrangement uses TRBV7-6 and TRBJ2-7, with TRBD1 matching 12 bases. V was pared by 1 base and J by 4 bases, with 2 bases of the junction left unmatched. Germline CDR1 is SGHVS and CDR2 is FNYEAQ. This CDR3 comprises 15 residues. CDR3 region: CASSLGGQGAYEQYF. The CDR3 nucleotides read TGTGCCAGCAGCTTAGGGGGACAGGGGGCGTACGAGCAGTACTTC.

The V and J genes are TRBV5-4 and TRBJ2-5, with 9 bases lining up with TRBD2. V lost 9 bases and J lost 5; bases outside the gene matches: 8. This CDR3 comprises 13 residues. Germline V gene data show CDR1 as SGHNT and CDR2 as YYREEE (reference sequence). The CDR3, as DNA: TGTGCCACAAAAGGGCTAGCGGGGGAGACCCAGTACTTC. It yields the protein CATKGLAGETQYF.

This clone was seen a single time. The rearrangement joins TRBV6-6 to TRBJ2-7, with 11 bases that match TRBD1. V dropped 10 bases and J dropped 7; count of bases not matched to a gene: 6. The CDR3 is 12 residues long. Germline values: CDR1 MNHNY, CDR2 SVGAGI (reference sequence). The CDR3 protein is CATRGTGGEQYF. Written as DNA, the CDR3 is TGTGCCACCCGAGGGACAGGGGGTGAGCAGTACTTC.

In its sample, this clone was seen a few times. The V call is TRBV2, the J call TRBJ1-1, with D uncertain. Germline V CDR1 and CDR2: SNHLY, FYNNEI. The CDR3 has 13 amino acids. V was trimmed by 7 bases and J by 0 bases, leaving 9 bases between them. In nucleotides, the CDR3 is TGTGCCAGCAACGGGGAGGTGAACACTGAAGCTTTCTTT. This sequence encodes CASNGEVNTEAFF. The full variable domain, in which reference TRBV2 and TRBJ1-1 provide the parts outside the CDR3, is EPEVTQTPSHQVTQMGQEVILRCVPISNHLYFYWYRQILGQKVEFLVSFYNNEISEKSEIFDDQFSVERPDGSNFTLKIRSTKLEDSAMYFCASNGEVNTEAFFGQGTRLTVV.

The V gene is TRBV5-1, the J gene TRBJ2-1; the match to TRBD2 covers 13 bases. Trimming took 4 bases from V and 6 from J; bases not matched to a gene: 7. Germline V lookup: CDR1 SGHRS, CDR2 YFSETQ. The CDR3 is 16 amino acids. The CDR3 nucleotides are TGCGCCAGCAGCGGGCAAGGGACTAGCGGGGCCAATGAGCAGTTCTTC. Translated: CASSGQGTSGANEQFF.

The chain carries TRBV7-9 and TRBJ2-7; 7 bases map to TRBD1. V lost 1 base, J lost 2 bases, and 2 bases stayed unmatched. This CDR3 has 14 residues. The germline V gene has CDR1 SEHNR and CDR2 FQNEAQ (reference sequence). CDR3 protein: CASSLGGTAYEQYF. In nucleotides, the CDR3 is TGTGCCAGCAGCTTAGGAGGGACAGCCTACGAGCAGTACTTC.

The rearrangement joins TRBV6-1 to TRBJ2-2; 8 bases match TRBD2. This CDR3 spans 13 amino acids. Germline trimming cut 4 bases from V and 7 bases from J; bases unmatched to any gene: 2. Germline V gene data show CDR1 as MNHNS and CDR2 as SASEGT. In DNA form, the CDR3 reads TGTGCCAGCAGTGGGCGGGGGGACGGGGAGCTGTTTTTT. Translating it yields CASSGRGDGELFF.

The J gene is TRBJ1-2, the V gene TRBV5-1; 8 bases are a match to TRBD1. Germline V gene lookup returns CDR1 SGHRS and CDR2 YFSETQ. Trimming removed 0 bases from V and 6 bases from J; junction bases left unmatched: 7. This CDR3 is 15 amino acids long. CDR3 bases: TGCGCCAGCAGCTTGGGCGGACAGGGTAGGGATGGCTACACCTTC. The encoded protein is CASSLGGQGRDGYTF. The full variable domain, with the rest looked up from reference TRBV5-1 and TRBJ1-2, is KAGVTQTPRYLIKTRGQQVTLSCSPISGHRSVSWYQQTPGQGLQFLFEYFSETQRNKGNFPGRFSGRQFSNSRSEMNVSTLELGDSALYLCASSLGGQGRDGYTFGSGTRLTVV.

The rearrangement joins TRBV4-1 to TRBJ2-3; 12 nucleotides line up with TRBD2. Looked up from germline, CDR1 is MGHRA and CDR2 is YSYEKL. The CDR3 runs 16 residues. With 5 bases clipped from V and 1 base from J, the junction kept 4 bases outside the gene matches. CDR3 protein: CASSTRTSGGTDTQYF. The CDR3 DNA sequence: TGCGCCAGCAGCACCCGGACTAGCGGGGGCACAGATACGCAGTATTTT.

This chain connects TRBV28 to TRBJ2-7, with D possibly matching TRBD1 (5 bases). The germline V gene has CDR1 MDHEN and CDR2 SYDVKM. Trimming removed 2 bases at V and 6 bases at J, with 17 bases between. The CDR3 is made up of 15 amino acids. Written as DNA, the CDR3 is TGTGCCAGCAGTTTAAGTGGGCAGGGCACACTCGAGCAGTACTTC. Protein product: CASSLSGQGTLEQYF.